The 5 T cell receptor beta chains below were found in one sample sequenced in a study of blood T cell repertoires in COVID-19. Profiled with immunoSEQ multiplex PCR; TCRdb holds only in-frame clones, not every one. This sample yields 200,000 to 300,000 clones, of which just under 85% are seen a single time; around 4% belongs to the top ten. The sequencing sample was made of peripheral blood. The origin of the receptors is a man over 45 with acute or convalescent COVID-19.

This chain links TRBV5-4 with TRBJ2-5, with 13 bases identical to TRBD2. Trimming removed 2 bases from V and 5 bases from J; junction bases left unmatched: 6. The CDR3 extends over 16 amino acids. Germline V gene sequence: CDR1 SGHNT, CDR2 YYREEE (reference sequence). CDR3 coding DNA: TGTGCCAGCAGCTTTGGACTAGCGGGAGTCGGGGAGACCCAGTACTTC. It is translated as CASSFGLAGVGETQYF.

Concerning this clone itself: Other DNA sequences within the sample encode an identical CDR3. V usage is TRBV7-9 and J usage is TRBJ2-1, with TRBD2 identical over 8 bases. V shed 3 bases and J 7 bases; nucleotides not matched to a gene: 5. This CDR3 region has 14 residues. CDR1 is SEHNR, CDR2 FQNEAQ, per germline (reference sequence). CDR3 in DNA: TGTGCCAGCAGCTTCGGGACTAGTTATAATGAGCAGTTCTTC. The encoded protein is CASSFGTSYNEQFF.

The rearrangement uses TRBV28 and TRBJ1-2; 7 nucleotides line up with TRBD1. CDR1 and CDR2 from the germline V gene are MDHEN and SYDVKM. The V segment lost 5 bases and the J segment 2 bases; nucleotides outside the gene matches: 11. CDR3 length: 16 amino acids. The CDR3 bases are TGTGCCAGCAGTGCTCTTCAACCGGGACAGAACTATGGCTACACCTTC. Encoded protein: CASSALQPGQNYGYTF.

The rearrangement links TRBV11-3 to TRBJ2-3; D gene unclear. V was cut by 6 bases and J by 2 bases, with 9 bases left in between. The CDR3 spans 13 residues. From germline, CDR1 is SGHNT and CDR2 YENEEA. CDR3 residues: CASSFSPTDTQYF. DNA of the CDR3: TGTGCCAGCAGTTTTAGCCCCACAGATACGCAGTATTTT.

CDR3 region: CASSFGSGNYGYTF. The CDR3 nucleotides read TGCGCCAGCAGCTTTGGTAGCGGCAACTATGGCTACACCTTC. The chain joins TRBV5-1 to TRBJ1-2; D not certain. Germline CDR1 reads SGHRS; CDR2 reads YFSETQ. The CDR3 is made up of 14 amino acids. Trimming pared 2 bases from V and 2 bases from J, leaving 10 bases between. Filled out from reference TRBV5-1 and TRBJ1-2, the complete variable domain reads KAGVTQTPRYLIKTRGQQVTLSCSPISGHRSVSWYQQTPGQGLQFLFEYFSETQRNKGNFPGRFSGRQFSNSRSEMNVSTLELGDSALYLCASSFGSGNYGYTFGSGTRLTVV.